These 24 T cell receptor beta chains share one sample of origin, sequenced in a study of blood T cell repertoires in COVID-19. Sequencing used immunoSEQ multiplex PCR; TCRdb keeps in-frame clones, though not all of them. The sample includes around 140,000 clones, 80% of them seen just once. Sequencing used peripheral blood. These receptors came from a man between 65 and 79 years old who had recovered from COVID-19.

This clone has just one count. CDR3 nucleotides: TGCGCCAGCAGCCCGAGACAGGGTAGCGAAAAACTGTTTTTT. Residues: CASSPRQGSEKLFF. The chain has TRBV5-1 and TRBJ1-4; 7 bases align to TRBD1. The CDR3 is 14 residues long. Germline-derived CDR1 and CDR2 are SGHRS and YFSETQ. V gave up 4 bases and J gave up 8 bases; unmatched junction bases: 8.

This chain uses TRBV13 with TRBJ2-7; 7 nucleotides match TRBD1. J was trimmed by 1 base and V by 10 bases; bases with no gene match: 7. Germline CDR1 is PRHDT and CDR2 is FYEKMQ (reference sequence). This CDR3 is 13 amino acids long. The CDR3 is CATQMTGSYEQYF. In DNA form, the CDR3 reads TGTGCCACCCAAATGACAGGGTCCTACGAGCAGTACTTC.

The gene calls are TRBV29-1 and TRBJ1-1, with D perhaps matching TRBD1 (5 bases). Germline V gene data show CDR1 as SQVTM and CDR2 as ANQGSEA. CDR3 size: 12 residues. Trimming removed 4 bases at V and 6 bases at J, with 12 bases between. CDR3 nucleotides: TGCAGCGTTGGCAGGGCTGGTGCTGAAGCTTTCTTT. Its translation is CSVGRAGAEAFF.

The chain links TRBV4-1 to TRBJ1-2; D gene uncertain. Trimming took 4 bases from V and 6 from J, leaving 15 bases between them. CDR1 and CDR2 from the germline V gene are MGHRA and YSYEKL. CDR3 length equals 14 residues. This CDR3 is CASSPRAGPDGYTF. CDR3 in DNA: TGCGCCAGCAGCCCGAGAGCGGGTCCTGATGGCTACACCTTC.

This chain links TRBV6-2 or TRBV6-3 with TRBJ2-2, with D uncertain. This CDR3 contains 13 residues. V gave up 3 bases and J gave up 10 bases, with 12 bases separating them. Germline V gene sequence: CDR1 MNHEY, CDR2 SVGEGT. The CDR3 coding sequence is TGTGCCAGCAGTTATCGTCCGGTTGAGGAGCTGTTTTTT. It encodes CASSYRPVEELFF.

The chain carries TRBV2 and TRBJ2-7; the D gene is possibly TRBD2 (5 bases). The CDR3 loop spans 12 amino acids. The germline gives CDR1 SNHLY, CDR2 FYNNEI. V was cut by 3 bases and J by 11 bases, with 14 bases left in between. The CDR3 coding sequence is TGTGCCAGCAGTGAGAACGGGATGAGGGAGTACTTC. Its translation is CASSENGMREYF.

Only one count was recorded for this clone. The rearrangement links TRBV6-2 or TRBV6-3 to TRBJ2-7, with 7 bases identical to TRBD2. The CDR3 spans 14 residues. Unmatched junction bases numbered 4, after V lost 5 bases and J lost 0 bases. The germline V gene encodes CDR1 MNHEY and CDR2 SVGEGT. The CDR3 reads CASSTSADSYEQYF. In DNA form, the CDR3 reads TGTGCCAGCAGTACTAGCGCCGACTCCTACGAGCAGTACTTC.

In DNA, the CDR3 is TGCAGCGTTAGGTCTAGCGGGAGTCCTGAGCAGTTCTTC. Its protein is CSVRSSGSPEQFF. This sequence joins TRBV29-1 and TRBJ2-1, with 10 bases that match TRBD2. V lost 5 bases and J lost 9; bases outside the gene matches: 7. Per germline, CDR1 SQVTM and CDR2 ANQGSEA. The length of the CDR3 is 13 residues.

This clone has a handful of counts. The CDR3 reads CASSQGFRQSGQPQHF. The CDR3 DNA follows: TGCGCCAGCAGCCAAGGGTTTCGACAATCCGGTCAGCCCCAGCATTTT. V is TRBV4-3 and J is TRBJ1-5; D is ambiguous. With 1 base removed from V and 6 bases from J, the gap between germline ends came to 16 bases. The CDR3 runs 16 residues. Germline V gene sequence: CDR1 LGHNA, CDR2 YSLEER.

This clone was detected a few times. The V gene is TRBV6-1, the J gene TRBJ2-1; tentative D call: TRBD2 (5 bases). The CDR3 totals 16 residues. Germline V gene data show CDR1 as MNHNS and CDR2 as SASEGT. Trimming stripped 3 bases from V and 2 bases from J, with 14 bases between. The CDR3 bases are TGTGCCAGCAGTGATCTCGGTGTGGAGGCCTACAATGAGCAGTTCTTC. Translation gives CASSDLGVEAYNEQFF.

There are a few counts of this clone. The chain recombines TRBV30 with TRBJ2-1, with 13 bases matching TRBD2. The CDR3 contains 14 residues. Germline trimming cut 7 bases from V and 3 bases from J; bases unmatched to any gene: 3. From germline, CDR1 is GTSNPN and CDR2 SVGIG (reference sequence). The chain's CDR3 is CASRTSGSYNEQFF. The CDR3 DNA follows: TGTGCCTCGAGGACTAGCGGGAGCTACAATGAGCAGTTCTTC.

This clone has a single count. V is TRBV4-1 and J is TRBJ2-7; 12 bases match TRBD2. This CDR3 contains 15 residues. The ends lost 0 bases at V and 8 bases at J; junction bases unmatched: 5. The V gene's germline CDR1 is MGHRA and CDR2 YSYEKL. CDR3 sequence reads: CASSQDLGLAGQQYF. Here the CDR3 DNA reads TGCGCCAGCAGCCAAGATTTGGGACTAGCGGGCCAGCAGTACTTC.

This chain connects TRBV6-5 to TRBJ1-1; no firm D call. V gave up 3 bases and J gave up 5 bases, with 10 bases separating them. CDR3 size: 13 residues. Germline CDR1 and CDR2: MNHEY and SVGAGI. Here the CDR3 DNA reads TGTGCCAGCAGTTATACAACGGGTACTGAAGCTTTCTTT. Its protein product is CASSYTTGTEAFF.

The J gene is TRBJ1-1, the V gene TRBV5-1; 7 nucleotides match TRBD1. J lost 4 bases, V lost 4 bases, and 7 bases had no gene match. Germline V gene sequence: CDR1 SGHRS, CDR2 YFSETQ. The CDR3 spans 14 residues. The CDR3 is CASSAGTEGTEAFF. Written as DNA, the CDR3 is TGCGCCAGCAGCGCCGGGACAGAGGGCACTGAAGCTTTCTTT.

The chain employs TRBV11-2 and TRBJ1-4; 8 bases are shared with TRBD1. The length of the CDR3 is 18 residues. Trimming removed 3 bases from V and 4 bases from J; junction bases left unmatched: 13. The germline CDR1 and CDR2 sequences are SGHAT and FQNNGV. The chain's CDR3 is CASSFPKIMGQVNEKLFF. DNA for the CDR3: TGTGCCAGCAGCTTTCCGAAGATCATGGGACAGGTTAATGAAAAACTGTTTTTT.

V is TRBV14 and J is TRBJ2-7; 11 bases line up with TRBD2. V gave up 8 bases and J gave up 3 bases; unmatched junction bases: 9. The germline gives CDR1 SGHDN, CDR2 FVKESK. The CDR3 sequence is 15 residues long. CDR3 sequence reads: CASQRTSGPLYEQYF. CDR3 DNA sequence: TGTGCCAGCCAAAGGACTAGCGGGCCTCTCTACGAGCAGTACTTC.

This clone appeared a single time. The V call is TRBV2, the J call TRBJ2-5, with 13 positions matching TRBD2. Trimming at V came to 6 bases and at J to 5 bases, leaving 12 bases not matched to a gene. CDR3 length: 17 amino acids. Germline V gene sequence: CDR1 SNHLY, CDR2 FYNNEI. The CDR3 DNA sequence: TGTGCCAGCAGCCCCCATCGACTAGCGGGAGGCCCGGAGACCCAGTACTTC. This codes for CASSPHRLAGGPETQYF. The whole variable domain, remainder taken from reference TRBV2 and TRBJ2-5, is EPEVTQTPSHQVTQMGQEVILRCVPISNHLYFYWYRQILGQKVEFLVSFYNNEISEKSEIFDDQFSVERPDGSNFTLKIRSTKLEDSAMYFCASSPHRLAGGPETQYFGPGTRLLVL.

V and J are TRBV9 and TRBJ1-4, with D unresolved. The CDR3 totals 14 residues. Germline loops: CDR1 SGDLS, CDR2 YYNGEE. V dropped 4 bases and J dropped 7 bases, with 14 bases sitting between them. The CDR3 bases are TGTGCCAGCAGCCCCGGGTTTACTCTTGAAAAACTGTTTTTT. Its protein product is CASSPGFTLEKLFF.

The chain combines TRBV13 with TRBJ2-6; D might be TRBD2 (5 bases). The CDR3 runs 15 residues. In germline, CDR1 is PRHDT, CDR2 FYEKMQ (reference sequence). V was shortened by 8 bases and J by 3 bases, with 14 bases between the two germline ends. DNA for the CDR3: TGTGCCAGCGCGCTGTGGGGAGATGGGGCCAACGTCCTGACTTTC. It specifies CASALWGDGANVLTF. The complete variable domain, with remaining parts taken from reference TRBV13 and TRBJ2-6, reads AAGVIQSPRHLIKEKRETATLKCYPIPRHDTVYWYQQGPGQDPQFLISFYEKMQSDKGSIPDRFSAQQFSDYHSELNMSSLELGDSALYFCASALWGDGANVLTFGAGSRLTVL.

The gene calls are TRBV2 and TRBJ1-1; 8 positions agree with TRBD1. Losses at the gene ends were 9 bases for V and 10 bases for J; bases not matched to a gene: 19. Germline CDR1 is SNHLY and CDR2 is FYNNEI. This CDR3 region has 15 residues. The DNA for the CDR3 is TGTGCCAGTAAAGGACAGGGCGTTCGGCGTCAGGTAGCTTTCTTT. Protein sequence: CASKGQGVRRQVAFF.

The chain links TRBV2 to TRBJ1-2, with TRBD1 matching over 8 bases. CDR1 SNHLY and CDR2 FYNNEI come from the germline V gene. The CDR3 totals 17 residues. V lost 0 bases to trimming and J lost 4 bases; unmatched junction nucleotides: 10. CDR3 in amino acids: CASSEALPGGAGYGYTF. CDR3 in DNA: TGTGCCAGCAGTGAAGCGCTTCCAGGGGGCGCAGGCTATGGCTACACCTTC. The variable domain in full, with the rest retrieved from reference TRBV2 and TRBJ1-2, is EPEVTQTPSHQVTQMGQEVILRCVPISNHLYFYWYRQILGQKVEFLVSFYNNEISEKSEIFDDQFSVERPDGSNFTLKIRSTKLEDSAMYFCASSEALPGGAGYGYTFGSGTRLTVV.

This chain uses TRBV30 with TRBJ2-1; 7 positions agree with TRBD2. V lost 6 bases, J lost 8 bases, and 10 bases stayed unmatched. The CDR3 is 13 residues long. Germline lookup yields CDR1 GTSNPN and CDR2 SVGIG (reference sequence). The CDR3 DNA reads as TGTGCCTGCATCCGGGACTATTTTCATGAGCAGTTCTTC. It encodes CACIRDYFHEQFF.

The chain is built from TRBV29-1 and TRBJ2-7, with TRBD2 identical over 15 bases. CDR1 and CDR2 (germline): SQVTM, ANQGSEA. This CDR3 is 15 amino acids long. V was pared by 6 bases and J by 4 bases, with 7 bases of the junction left unmatched. The CDR3 DNA reads TGCAGCGTCTGGACTAGCGGGAGGGCAGGGTACGAGCAGTACTTC. The encoded protein is CSVWTSGRAGYEQYF.

The chain couples TRBV15 to TRBJ1-2; the match to TRBD1 covers 10 bases. CDR1 is LNHNV, CDR2 YYDKDF, per germline (reference sequence). The CDR3 is 16 amino acids. With 1 base clipped from V and 8 bases from J, the junction kept 10 bases outside the gene matches. The CDR3 protein is CATSRAGTGAGKGYTF. The CDR3 DNA sequence: TGTGCCACCAGCAGAGCCGGGACAGGGGCTGGTAAGGGCTACACCTTC.